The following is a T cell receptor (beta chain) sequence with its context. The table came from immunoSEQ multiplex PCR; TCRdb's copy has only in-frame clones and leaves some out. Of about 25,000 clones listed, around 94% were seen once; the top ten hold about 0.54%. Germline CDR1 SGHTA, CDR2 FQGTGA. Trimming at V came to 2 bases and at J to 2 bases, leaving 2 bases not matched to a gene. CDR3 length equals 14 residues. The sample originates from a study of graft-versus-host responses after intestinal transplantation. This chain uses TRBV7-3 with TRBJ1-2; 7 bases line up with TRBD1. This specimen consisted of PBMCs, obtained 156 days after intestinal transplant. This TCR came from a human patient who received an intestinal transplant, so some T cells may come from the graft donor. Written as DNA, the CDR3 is TGTGCCAGCAGCTTAGACAGGGACAACTATGGCTACACCTTC. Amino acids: CASSLDRDNYGYTF. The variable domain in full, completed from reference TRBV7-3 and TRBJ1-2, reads GAGVSQTPSNKVTEKGKYVELRCDPISGHTALYWYRQSLGQGPEFLIYFQGTGAADDSGLPNDRFFAVRPEGSVSTLKIQRTERGDSAVYLCASSLDRDNYGYTFGSGTRLTVV.